The source of this TCR beta chain is a study of blood T cell repertoires in COVID-19. The protocol was immunoSEQ multiplex PCR, while the TCRdb copy is restricted to in-frame clones and leaves out a portion. The table records 75,000 to 100,000 clones, nearly 90% of them present only once. Germline assignment: CDR1 SGHNT and CDR2 YYREEE (reference sequence). The V and J ends lost 7 bases and 13 bases, in that order; junction bases with no gene match: 6. This CDR3 is built from 10 residues. The specimen was peripheral blood. This clonotype was obtained from a man between 65 and 79 years old with acute or convalescent COVID-19. The chain recombines TRBV5-4 with TRBJ2-3; 7 nucleotides line up with TRBD2. CDR3 region: CASGGETEYF. CDR3 in DNA: TGTGCCAGCGGGGGGGAAACGGAGTATTTT.